These 8 T cell receptor beta chains were sequenced from one sample in a study of blood T cell repertoires in COVID-19. Assay: immunoSEQ multiplex PCR; the TCRdb copy retains only in-frame clones and omits some. Of over 250,000 clones listed, 86% were seen once; the top ten hold around 14%. The sample was peripheral blood. All receptors derive from a woman between 70 and 85 years old with COVID-19, enrolled during active disease.

The chain carries TRBV2 and TRBJ1-2; D may be TRBD1 (5 bases). V was trimmed by 6 bases and J by 4 bases, leaving 18 bases between them. Germline CDR1 reads SNHLY; CDR2 reads FYNNEI. CDR3 length equals 15 residues. The CDR3 region has the DNA TGTGCCAGCAGGACCGGGCAGGGTCTAGGCTATGGCTACACCTTC. Protein product: CASRTGQGLGYGYTF.

This clone was found a few times. This rearrangement joins TRBV7-2 to TRBJ2-1; D is perhaps TRBD1 (6 bases). CDR1 SGHTA and CDR2 FQGNSA come from the germline V gene. Trimming shortened V by 0 bases and J by 3 bases, and 9 bases separated the two germline ends. The CDR3 totals 15 residues. In DNA, the CDR3 is TGTGCCAGCAGCTTAGCAGGGGGTGTCTACAATGAGCAGTTCTTC. This codes for CASSLAGGVYNEQFF.

The chain employs TRBV12-3 or TRBV12-4 and TRBJ2-7, with 9 bases that match TRBD1. This CDR3 is 13 amino acids long. V gave up 6 bases and J gave up 3 bases; unmatched junction bases: 3. CDR3 residues: CASRGQGLYEQYF. The CDR3 DNA reads TGTGCCAGCAGGGGACAGGGCCTCTACGAGCAGTACTTC.

The V call is TRBV2, the J call TRBJ2-7; TRBD1 aligns across 7 bases. This CDR3 contains 12 residues. V was clipped by 6 bases and J by 3 bases; unmatched bases: 2. Looked up from germline, CDR1 is SNHLY and CDR2 is FYNNEI. The CDR3 reads CASRGQFYEQYF. Here the CDR3 DNA reads TGTGCCAGCAGGGGACAGTTCTACGAGCAGTACTTC.

J is TRBJ2-7 and V is TRBV3-1 (or the pseudogene TRBV3-2), with D possibly being TRBD2 (6 bases). V lost 4 bases to trimming and J lost 4 bases, with 8 bases between them. Per germline, CDR1 LGHDT and CDR2 YNNKEL (reference sequence). The CDR3 runs 12 residues. CDR3 sequence reads: CASSRGLYEQYF. The CDR3 DNA is TGTGCCAGCAGCCGGGGACTTTACGAGCAGTACTTC.

In nucleotides, the CDR3 is TGTGCCAGCAGCCGGGGGAAGGGAAGCGTTGAAAAACTGTTTTTT. Protein product: CASSRGKGSVEKLFF. V and J are TRBV7-9 and TRBJ1-4, with D maybe TRBD1 (5 bases). The germline V gene has CDR1 SEHNR and CDR2 FQNEAQ (reference sequence). The germline V and J ends were trimmed by 5 bases and 7 bases, with 17 bases remaining between them. The CDR3 is 15 amino acids. Full variable domain (outside the CDR3, taken from reference TRBV7-9 and TRBJ1-4): DTGVSQNPRHKITKRGQNVTFRCDPISEHNRLYWYRQTLGQGPEFLTYFQNEAQLEKSRLLSDRFSAERPKGSFSTLEIQRTEQGDSAMYLCASSRGKGSVEKLFFGSGTQLSVL.

This clone was recorded only once. The rearrangement joins TRBV5-1 to TRBJ2-2; a weak D match, TRBD1 (6 bases). The germline CDR1 and CDR2 sequences are SGHRS and YFSETQ. The CDR3 is 15 amino acids. Trimming took 1 base from V and 3 from J, leaving 10 bases between them. CDR3: CASSLLKGDTGELFF. The CDR3 DNA sequence: TGCGCCAGCAGCTTGTTAAAGGGGGACACCGGGGAGCTGTTTTTT.

The chain recombines TRBV3-1 (or the pseudogene TRBV3-2) with TRBJ2-1; possibly TRBD2 for D (5 bases). Trimming took 2 bases from V and 0 from J, leaving 11 bases between them. Germline V gene sequence: CDR1 LGHDT, CDR2 YNNKEL (reference sequence). The CDR3 has 16 amino acids. For the CDR3, the DNA is TGTGCCAGCAGCCAAAGAGGGTCGAGCTCCTACAATGAGCAGTTCTTC. Translating gives CASSQRGSSSYNEQFF.